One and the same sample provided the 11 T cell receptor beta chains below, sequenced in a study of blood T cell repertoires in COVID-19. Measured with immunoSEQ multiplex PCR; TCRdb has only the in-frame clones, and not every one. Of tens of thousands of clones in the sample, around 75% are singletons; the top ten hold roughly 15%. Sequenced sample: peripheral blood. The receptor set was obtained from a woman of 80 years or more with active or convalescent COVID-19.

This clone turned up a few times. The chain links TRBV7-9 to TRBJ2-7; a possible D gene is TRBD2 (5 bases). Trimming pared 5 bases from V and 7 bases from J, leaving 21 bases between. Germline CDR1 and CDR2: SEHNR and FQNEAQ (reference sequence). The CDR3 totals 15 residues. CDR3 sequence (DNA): TGTGCCAGCAGCATGCTGGACCAGAGATCGGGAGAGCAGTACTTC. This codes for CASSMLDQRSGEQYF.

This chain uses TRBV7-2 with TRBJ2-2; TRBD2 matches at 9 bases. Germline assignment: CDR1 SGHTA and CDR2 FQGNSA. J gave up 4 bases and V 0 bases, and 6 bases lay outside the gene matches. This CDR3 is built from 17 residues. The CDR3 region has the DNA TGTGCCAGCAGCTTAGCCCCAGCGGGAGGTTCCACCGGGGAGCTGTTTTTT. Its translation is CASSLAPAGGSTGELFF.

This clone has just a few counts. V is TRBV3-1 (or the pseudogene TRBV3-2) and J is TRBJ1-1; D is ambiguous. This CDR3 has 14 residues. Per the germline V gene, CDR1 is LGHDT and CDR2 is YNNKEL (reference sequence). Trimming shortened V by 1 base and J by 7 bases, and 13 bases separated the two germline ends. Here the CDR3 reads CASSQAYGGGEAFF. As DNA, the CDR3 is TGTGCCAGCAGCCAAGCATATGGCGGAGGTGAAGCTTTCTTT.

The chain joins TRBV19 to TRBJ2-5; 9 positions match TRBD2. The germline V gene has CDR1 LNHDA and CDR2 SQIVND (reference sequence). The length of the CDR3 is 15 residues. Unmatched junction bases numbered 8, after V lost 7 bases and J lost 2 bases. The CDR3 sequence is CASKSGRTSQETQYF. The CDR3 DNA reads TGTGCCAGTAAGAGCGGGAGGACCTCTCAAGAGACCCAGTACTTC. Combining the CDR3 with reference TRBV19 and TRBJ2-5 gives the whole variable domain DGGITQSPKYLFRKEGQNVTLSCEQNLNHDAMYWYRQDPGQGLRLIYYSQIVNDFQKGDIAEGYSVSREKKESFPLTVTSAQKNPTAFYLCASKSGRTSQETQYFGPGTRLLVL.

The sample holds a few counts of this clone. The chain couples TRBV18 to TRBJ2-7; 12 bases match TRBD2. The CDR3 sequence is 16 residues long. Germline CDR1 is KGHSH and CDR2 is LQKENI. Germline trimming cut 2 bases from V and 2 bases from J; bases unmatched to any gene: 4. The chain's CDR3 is CASSPGLAGSPYEQYF. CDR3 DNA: TGTGCCAGCTCACCAGGACTAGCGGGAAGCCCCTACGAGCAGTACTTC.

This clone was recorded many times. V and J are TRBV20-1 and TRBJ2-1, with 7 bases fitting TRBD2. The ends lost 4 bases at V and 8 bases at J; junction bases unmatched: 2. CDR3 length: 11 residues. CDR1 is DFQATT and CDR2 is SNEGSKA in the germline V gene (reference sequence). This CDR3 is CSATSGHEQFF. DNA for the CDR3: TGCAGTGCTACTAGCGGACATGAGCAGTTCTTC.

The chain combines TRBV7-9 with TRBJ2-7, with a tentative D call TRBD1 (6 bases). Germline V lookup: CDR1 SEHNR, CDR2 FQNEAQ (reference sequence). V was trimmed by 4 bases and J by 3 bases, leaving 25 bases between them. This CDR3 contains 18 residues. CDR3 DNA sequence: TGTGCCAGCAGCTCCGGTCGGGACCGAGAGAGGGGGTACTACGAGCAGTACTTC. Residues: CASSSGRDRERGYYEQYF.

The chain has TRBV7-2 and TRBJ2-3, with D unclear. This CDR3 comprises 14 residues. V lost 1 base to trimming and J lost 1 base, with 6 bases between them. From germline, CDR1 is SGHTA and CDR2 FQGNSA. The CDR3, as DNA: TGTGCCAGCAGCTTAGGACACCGCACAGATACGCAGTATTTT. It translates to CASSLGHRTDTQYF.

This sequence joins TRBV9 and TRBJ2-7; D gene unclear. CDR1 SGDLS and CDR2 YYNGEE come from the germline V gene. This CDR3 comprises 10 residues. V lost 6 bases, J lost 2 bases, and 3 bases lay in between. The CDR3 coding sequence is TGTGCCAGCACCGCCTACGAGCAGTACTTC. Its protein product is CASTAYEQYF. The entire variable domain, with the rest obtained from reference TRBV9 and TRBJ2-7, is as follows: DSGVTQTPKHLITATGQRVTLRCSPRSGDLSVYWYQQSLDQGLQFLIQYYNGEERAKGNILERFSAQQFPDLHSELNLSSLELGDSALYFCASTAYEQYFGPGTRLTVT.

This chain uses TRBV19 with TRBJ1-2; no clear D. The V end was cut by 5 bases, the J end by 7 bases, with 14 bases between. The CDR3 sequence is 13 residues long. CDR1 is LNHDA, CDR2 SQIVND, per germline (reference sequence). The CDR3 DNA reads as TGTGCCAGTAGTCCGCGACCCGGAGGTGGCTACACCTTC. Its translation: CASSPRPGGGYTF. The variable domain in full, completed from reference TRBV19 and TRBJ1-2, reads DGGITQSPKYLFRKEGQNVTLSCEQNLNHDAMYWYRQDPGQGLRLIYYSQIVNDFQKGDIAEGYSVSREKKESFPLTVTSAQKNPTAFYLCASSPRPGGGYTFGSGTRLTVV.

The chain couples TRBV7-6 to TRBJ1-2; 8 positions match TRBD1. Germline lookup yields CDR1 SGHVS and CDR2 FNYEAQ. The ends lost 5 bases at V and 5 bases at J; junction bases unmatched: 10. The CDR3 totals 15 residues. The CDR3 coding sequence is TGTGCCAGCAGCGATAGAGGACAGGGTTGGTATGGCTACACCTTC. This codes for CASSDRGQGWYGYTF. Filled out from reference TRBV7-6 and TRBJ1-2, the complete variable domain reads GAGVSQSPRYKVTKRGQDVALRCDPISGHVSLYWYRQALGQGPEFLTYFNYEAQQDKSGLPNDRFSAERPEGSISTLTIQRTEQRDSAMYRCASSDRGQGWYGYTFGSGTRLTVV.